This entry features one T cell receptor delta chain sequence. The specificity of this receptor is unknown. No much larger clonotype is one base removed from it; base qualities were not supplied. These data come from a study of human gamma delta and Vdelta1 T cells (dated by TCRdb to 2017 to 2018). About the full investigation: The study investigated Delta One T cells, Vd1+ gamma-delta T cells, as cytotoxic effectors against acute myeloid leukemia. On the study overall, not on this receptor specifically: Delta One T cells were reported as polyclonal and as showing broad cytotoxic targeting of acute myeloid leukemia.

Library preparation was by PCR. Instrument used: Illumina MiSeq. The public reads were reprocessed by TCRdb using CATT, and rows of matching DNA were later combined. A total of about 13,000 delta-chain clones appear in this sample, roughly 50% of them only once. More than 1.3% of the sample rests with the top ten. Via the germline V gene, CDR1 is TSWWSYY and CDR2 QGS. The CDR3 spans 16 residues, from the cysteine through the phenylalanine. Just the 48-base CDR3 DNA is kept, in frame starting at base 1. V gives up 8 bases and J gives up 0 bases, and the segment between their germline ends measures 19 bases.

Source material: Vdelta1 gamma-delta T cells from blood grown in culture (DOT cells). What this sample's cell subset or site label stands for: Delta One T cells, in vitro expanded/differentiated Vd1+ gamma-delta T cells. Recombination connected TRDV1 to TRDJ1, with a weak D call of TRDD3 (5 bases match). The receptor's source is a human donor in good health. In nucleotide form, the sequence is TGTGCTCTTACTACGCGGAGGGGGGGTTACACCGATAAACTCATCTTT. This codes for CALTTRRGGYTDKLIF.